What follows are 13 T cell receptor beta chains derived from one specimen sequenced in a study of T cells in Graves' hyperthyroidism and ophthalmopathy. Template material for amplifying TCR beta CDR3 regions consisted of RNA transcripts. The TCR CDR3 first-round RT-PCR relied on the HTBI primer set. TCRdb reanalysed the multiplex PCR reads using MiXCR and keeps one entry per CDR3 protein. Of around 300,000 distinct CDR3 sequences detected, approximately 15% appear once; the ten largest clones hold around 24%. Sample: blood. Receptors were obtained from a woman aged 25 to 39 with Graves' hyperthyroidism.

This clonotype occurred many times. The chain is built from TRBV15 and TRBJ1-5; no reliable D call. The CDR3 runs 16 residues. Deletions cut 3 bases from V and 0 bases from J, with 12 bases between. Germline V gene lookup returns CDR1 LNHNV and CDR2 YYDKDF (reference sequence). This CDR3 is CATSRVDHNSNQPQHF. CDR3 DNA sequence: TGTGCCACCAGCAGGGTGGACCACAATAGCAATCAGCCCCAGCATTTT.

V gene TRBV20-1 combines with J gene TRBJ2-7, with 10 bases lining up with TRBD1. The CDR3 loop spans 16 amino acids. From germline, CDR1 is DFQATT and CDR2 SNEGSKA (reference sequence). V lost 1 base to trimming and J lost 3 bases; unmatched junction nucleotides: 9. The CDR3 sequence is CSARAKDRGTIYEQYF. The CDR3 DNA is TGCAGTGCTAGAGCGAAGGACAGGGGGACAATCTACGAGCAGTACTTC.

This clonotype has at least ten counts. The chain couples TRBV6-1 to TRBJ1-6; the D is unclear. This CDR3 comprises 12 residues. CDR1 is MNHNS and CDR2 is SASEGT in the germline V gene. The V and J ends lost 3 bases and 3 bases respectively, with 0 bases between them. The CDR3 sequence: CASSDYNSPLHF. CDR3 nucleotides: TGTGCCAGCAGTGACTATAATTCACCCCTCCACTTT.

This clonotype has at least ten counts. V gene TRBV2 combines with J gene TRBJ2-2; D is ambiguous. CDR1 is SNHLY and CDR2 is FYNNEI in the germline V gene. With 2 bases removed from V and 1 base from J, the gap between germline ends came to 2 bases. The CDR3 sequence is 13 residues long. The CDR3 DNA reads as TGTGCCAGCAGTGAACAGAACACCGGGGAGCTGTTTTTT. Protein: CASSEQNTGELFF. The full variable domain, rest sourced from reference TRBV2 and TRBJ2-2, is EPEVTQTPSHQVTQMGQEVILRCVPISNHLYFYWYRQILGQKVEFLVSFYNNEISEKSEIFDDQFSVERPDGSNFTLKIRSTKLEDSAMYFCASSEQNTGELFFGEGSRLTVL.

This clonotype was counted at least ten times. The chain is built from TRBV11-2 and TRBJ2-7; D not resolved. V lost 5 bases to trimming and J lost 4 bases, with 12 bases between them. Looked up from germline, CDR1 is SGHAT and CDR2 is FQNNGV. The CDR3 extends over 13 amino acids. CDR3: CASSIPGTYEQYF. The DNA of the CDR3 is TGTGCCAGCAGCATTCCGGGTACTTACGAGCAGTACTTC.

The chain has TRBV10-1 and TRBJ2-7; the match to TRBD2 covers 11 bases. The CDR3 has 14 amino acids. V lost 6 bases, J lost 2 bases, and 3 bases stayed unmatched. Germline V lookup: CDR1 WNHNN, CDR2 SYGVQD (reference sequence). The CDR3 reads CASSYSGRAYEQYF. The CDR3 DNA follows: TGCGCCAGCAGCTATAGCGGGAGGGCCTACGAGCAGTACTTC.

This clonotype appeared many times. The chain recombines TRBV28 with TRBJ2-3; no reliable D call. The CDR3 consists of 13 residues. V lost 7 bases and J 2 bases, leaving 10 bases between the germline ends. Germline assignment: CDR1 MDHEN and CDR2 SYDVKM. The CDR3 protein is CASTISLTDTQYF. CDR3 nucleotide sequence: TGTGCCAGCACCATAAGCCTCACAGATACGCAGTATTTT.

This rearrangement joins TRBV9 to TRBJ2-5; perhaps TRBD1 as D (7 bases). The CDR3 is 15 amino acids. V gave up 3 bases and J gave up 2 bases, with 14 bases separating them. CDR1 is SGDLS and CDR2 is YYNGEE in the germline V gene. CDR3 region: CASSAAGTDQETQYF. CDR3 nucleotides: TGTGCCAGCAGCGCCGCGGGGACAGATCAAGAGACCCAGTACTTC. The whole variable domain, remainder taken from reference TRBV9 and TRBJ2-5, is DSGVTQTPKHLITATGQRVTLRCSPRSGDLSVYWYQQSLDQGLQFLIQYYNGEERAKGNILERFSAQQFPDLHSELNLSSLELGDSALYFCASSAAGTDQETQYFGPGTRLLVL.

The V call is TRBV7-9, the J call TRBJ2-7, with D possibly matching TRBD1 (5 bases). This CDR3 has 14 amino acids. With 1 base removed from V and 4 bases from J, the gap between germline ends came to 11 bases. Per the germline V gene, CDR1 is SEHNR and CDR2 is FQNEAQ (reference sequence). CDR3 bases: TGTGCCAGCAGCTTAGGGGGCCAGGGTTACGAGCAGTACTTC. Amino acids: CASSLGGQGYEQYF.

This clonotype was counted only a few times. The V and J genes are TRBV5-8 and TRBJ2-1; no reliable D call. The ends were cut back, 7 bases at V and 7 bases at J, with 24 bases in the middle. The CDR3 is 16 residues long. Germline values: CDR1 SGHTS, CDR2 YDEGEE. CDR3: CASGSNGPRTSNEQFF. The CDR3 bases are TGTGCCAGCGGATCTAATGGACCCCGAACGTCGAATGAGCAGTTCTTC.

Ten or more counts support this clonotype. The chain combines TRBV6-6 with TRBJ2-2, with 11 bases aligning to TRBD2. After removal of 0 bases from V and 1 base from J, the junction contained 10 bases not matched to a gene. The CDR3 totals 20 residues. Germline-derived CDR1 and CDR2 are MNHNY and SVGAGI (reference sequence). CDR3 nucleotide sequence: TGTGCCAGCAGTTACTCGAGCCTAGCGGGAGGCCAGGAGAACACCGGGGAGCTGTTTTTT. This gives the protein CASSYSSLAGGQENTGELFF.

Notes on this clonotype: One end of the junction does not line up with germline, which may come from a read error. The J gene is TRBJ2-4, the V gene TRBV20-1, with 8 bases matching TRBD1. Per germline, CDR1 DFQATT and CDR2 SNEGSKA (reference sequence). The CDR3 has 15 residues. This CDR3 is CSAGDGQGSLDIEYF. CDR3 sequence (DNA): TGCAGTGCTGGGGACGGACAGGGAAGCTTAGACATTGAGTACTTC.

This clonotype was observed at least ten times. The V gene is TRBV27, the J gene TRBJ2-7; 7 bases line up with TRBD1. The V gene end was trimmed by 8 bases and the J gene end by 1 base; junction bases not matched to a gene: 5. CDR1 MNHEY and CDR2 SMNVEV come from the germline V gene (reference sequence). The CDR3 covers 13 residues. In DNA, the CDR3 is TGTGCCAGCGTCCAGGACAGGTCCTACGAGCAGTACTTC. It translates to CASVQDRSYEQYF.